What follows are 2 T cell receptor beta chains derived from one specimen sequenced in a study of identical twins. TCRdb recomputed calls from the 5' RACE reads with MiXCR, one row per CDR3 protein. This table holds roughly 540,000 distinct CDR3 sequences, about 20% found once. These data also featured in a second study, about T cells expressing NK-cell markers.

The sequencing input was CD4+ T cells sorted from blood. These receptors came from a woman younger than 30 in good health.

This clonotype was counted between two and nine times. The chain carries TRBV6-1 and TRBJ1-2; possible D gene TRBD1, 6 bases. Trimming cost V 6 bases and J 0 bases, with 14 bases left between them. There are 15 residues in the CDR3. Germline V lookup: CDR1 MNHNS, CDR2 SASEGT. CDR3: CASSRTVTANYGYTF. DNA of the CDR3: TGTGCCAGCAGCCGGACAGTTACGGCTAACTATGGCTACACCTTC.

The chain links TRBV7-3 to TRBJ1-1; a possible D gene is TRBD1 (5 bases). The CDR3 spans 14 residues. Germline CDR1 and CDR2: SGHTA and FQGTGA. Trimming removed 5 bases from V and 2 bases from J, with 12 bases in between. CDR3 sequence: CASSPGRGNTEAFF. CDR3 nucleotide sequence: TGTGCCAGCAGCCCGGGAAGGGGTAACACTGAAGCTTTCTTT.